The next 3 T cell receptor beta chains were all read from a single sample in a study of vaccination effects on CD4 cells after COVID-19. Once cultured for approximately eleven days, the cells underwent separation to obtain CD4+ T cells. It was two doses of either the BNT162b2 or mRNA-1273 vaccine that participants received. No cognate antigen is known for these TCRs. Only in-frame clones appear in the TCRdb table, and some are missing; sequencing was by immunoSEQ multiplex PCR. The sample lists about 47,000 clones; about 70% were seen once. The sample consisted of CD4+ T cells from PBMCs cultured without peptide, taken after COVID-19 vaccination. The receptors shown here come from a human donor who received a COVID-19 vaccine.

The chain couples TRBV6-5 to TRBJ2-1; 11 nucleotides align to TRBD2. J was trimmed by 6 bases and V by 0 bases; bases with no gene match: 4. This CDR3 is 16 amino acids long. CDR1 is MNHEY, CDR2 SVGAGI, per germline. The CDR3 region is CASSYSTSGGLNEQFF. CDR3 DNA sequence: TGTGCCAGCAGTTACTCAACTAGCGGGGGTCTCAATGAGCAGTTCTTC.

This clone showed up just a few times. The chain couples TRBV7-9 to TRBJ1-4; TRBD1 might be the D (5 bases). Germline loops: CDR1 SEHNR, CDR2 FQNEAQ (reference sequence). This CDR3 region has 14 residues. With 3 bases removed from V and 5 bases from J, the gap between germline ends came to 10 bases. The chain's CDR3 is CASSFYRNNEKLFF. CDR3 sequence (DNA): TGTGCCAGCAGCTTCTACAGGAACAATGAAAAACTGTTTTTT.

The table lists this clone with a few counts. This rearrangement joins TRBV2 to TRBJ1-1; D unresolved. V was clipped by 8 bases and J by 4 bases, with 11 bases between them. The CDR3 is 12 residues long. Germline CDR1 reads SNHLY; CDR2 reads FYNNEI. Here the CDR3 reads CASAPGVTEAFF. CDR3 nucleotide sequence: TGTGCCAGCGCCCCCGGGGTCACTGAAGCTTTCTTT.